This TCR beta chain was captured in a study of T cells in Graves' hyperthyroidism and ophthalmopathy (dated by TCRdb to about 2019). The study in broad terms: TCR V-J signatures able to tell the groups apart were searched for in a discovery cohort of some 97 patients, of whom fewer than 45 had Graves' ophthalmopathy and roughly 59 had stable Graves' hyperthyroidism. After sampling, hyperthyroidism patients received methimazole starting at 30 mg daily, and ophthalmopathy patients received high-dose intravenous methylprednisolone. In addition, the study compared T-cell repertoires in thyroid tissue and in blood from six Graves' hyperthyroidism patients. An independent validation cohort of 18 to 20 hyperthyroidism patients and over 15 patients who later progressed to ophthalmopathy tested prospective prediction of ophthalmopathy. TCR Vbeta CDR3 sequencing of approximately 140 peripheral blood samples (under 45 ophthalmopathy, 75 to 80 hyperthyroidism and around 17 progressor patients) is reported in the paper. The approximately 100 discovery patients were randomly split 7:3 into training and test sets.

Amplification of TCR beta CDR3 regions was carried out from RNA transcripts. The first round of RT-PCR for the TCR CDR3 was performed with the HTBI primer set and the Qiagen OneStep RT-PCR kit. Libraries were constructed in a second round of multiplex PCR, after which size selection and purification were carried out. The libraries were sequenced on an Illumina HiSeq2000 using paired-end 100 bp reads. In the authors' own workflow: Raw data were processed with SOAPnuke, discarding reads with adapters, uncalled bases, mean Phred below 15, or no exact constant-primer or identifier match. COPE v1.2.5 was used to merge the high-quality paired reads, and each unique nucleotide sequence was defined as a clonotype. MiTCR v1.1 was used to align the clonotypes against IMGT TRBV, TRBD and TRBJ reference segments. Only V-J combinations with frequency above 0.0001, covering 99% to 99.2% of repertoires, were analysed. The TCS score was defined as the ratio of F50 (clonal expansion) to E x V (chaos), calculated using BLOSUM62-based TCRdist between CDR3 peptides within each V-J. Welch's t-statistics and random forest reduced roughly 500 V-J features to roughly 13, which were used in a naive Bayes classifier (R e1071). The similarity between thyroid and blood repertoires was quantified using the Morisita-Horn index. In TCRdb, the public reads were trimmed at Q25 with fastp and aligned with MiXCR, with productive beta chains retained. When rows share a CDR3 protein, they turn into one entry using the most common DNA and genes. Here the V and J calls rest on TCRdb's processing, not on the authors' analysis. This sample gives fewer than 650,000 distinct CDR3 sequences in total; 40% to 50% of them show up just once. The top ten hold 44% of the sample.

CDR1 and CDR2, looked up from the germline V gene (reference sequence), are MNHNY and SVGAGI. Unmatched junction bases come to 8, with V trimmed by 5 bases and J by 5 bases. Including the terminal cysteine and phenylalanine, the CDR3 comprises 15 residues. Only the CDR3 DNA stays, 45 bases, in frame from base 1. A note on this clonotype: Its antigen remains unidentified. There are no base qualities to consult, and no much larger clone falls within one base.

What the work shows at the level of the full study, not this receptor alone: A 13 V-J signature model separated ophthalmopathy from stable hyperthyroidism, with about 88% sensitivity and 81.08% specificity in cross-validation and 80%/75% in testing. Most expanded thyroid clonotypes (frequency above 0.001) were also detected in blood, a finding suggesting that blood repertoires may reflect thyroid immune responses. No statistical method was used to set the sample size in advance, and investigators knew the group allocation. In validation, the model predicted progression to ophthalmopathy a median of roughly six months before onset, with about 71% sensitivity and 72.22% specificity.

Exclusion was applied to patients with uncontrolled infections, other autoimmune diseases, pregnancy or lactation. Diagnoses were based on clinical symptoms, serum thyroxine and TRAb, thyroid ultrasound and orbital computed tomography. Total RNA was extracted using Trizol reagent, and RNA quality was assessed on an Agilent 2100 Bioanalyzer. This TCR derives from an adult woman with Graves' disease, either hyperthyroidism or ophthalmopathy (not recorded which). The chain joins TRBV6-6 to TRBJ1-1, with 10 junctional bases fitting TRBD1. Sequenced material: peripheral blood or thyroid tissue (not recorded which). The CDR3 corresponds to CASSRQGARRTEAFF. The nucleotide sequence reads TGTGCCAGCAGTAGACAGGGGGCGAGGAGGACTGAAGCTTTCTTT.